The following is a T cell receptor (beta chain) sequence with its context. Its antigen is unknown. The second PCR ran about 6 to 12 cycles with a sample-barcoded 5' primer and J-beta primers. Each cDNA molecule was tagged by a template-switch adaptor with 12 random nucleotides. TCRdb itself ran the 5' RACE reads through MiXCR, one entry per CDR3 protein. Of roughly 2 million distinct CDR3 sequences in the sample, around 50% were seen once. This entry is derived from a study of blood T cells in healthy people across ages. Staff drew approximately 9.1 milliliters of peripheral blood from each donor. The germline CDR1 and CDR2 sequences are KGHSH and LQKENI. V was shortened by 1 base and J by 4 bases, with 8 bases between the two germline ends. This CDR3 comprises 14 residues. Whole-study results and caveats: Strong correlation existed between TCR beta diversity and naive T cell percentage. Those diversity estimates obtained from one million T cells were thought to be underestimates.

The chain joins TRBV18 to TRBJ2-1; unclear D gene. Specimen: blood. The origin of this receptor is a woman in her forties in good health. Here the CDR3 DNA reads TGTGCCAGCTCACCACGGGCAGAGTACAATGAGCAGTTCTTC. Its protein product is CASSPRAEYNEQFF.